This record concerns one TCR beta chain sequence. Its antigen has not been determined. No much larger clone exists at a distance of one base, and base qualities are not known. The data are from a study of blood T cell repertoires in COVID-19 (dated by TCRdb to 2020 to 2021). As for the study more broadly: Collaborator samples came from the United States, Italy and Spain and covered acute and convalescent phases of COVID-19. The prospective study material was composed of cDNA or gDNA derived from T cells, B-cell-depleted T cells, or PBMCs. Subjects who had been exposed to COVID-19, were actively infected with it, or had recovered from it provided the deeply sampled blood TCRbeta repertoires that made up the dataset. The repertoires were released in a freely available public database intended as a resource for research on the immune response to SARS-CoV-2. Samples came from the ongoing ImmuneRACE study (first 160 participants) plus 1,254 subjects from 6 global collaborators. Sample metadata almost always included a de-identified subject ID, COVID-19 status, age in years and sex. Where available, HLA class I and class II types were obtained from metadata supplied by the sample provider rather than from assay-based typing. What the research found in general, with its limitations: The quantity of clinical and demographic metadata differed by source and by participant and was supplied without curation.

TCRbeta CDR3 regions were amplified from genomic DNA by means of the immunoSEQ Assay, a bias-controlled multiplex PCR. Processing in the source paper ran as follows. The number of nucleated cells in each sample was estimated by amplification of reference gene primers within the assay. To quantify the absolute abundance of each unique TCRbeta CDR3 rearrangement, sequence reads were collapsed and filtered. For each sample, productive Simpson clonality was calculated by taking the square root of Simpson's diversity index across productive rearrangements. In its TCRdb copy, this immuneACCESS table keeps in-frame sequences only and misses some clones. Where compared with another copy, unresolved V genes explain less than half of these, and the others have no known cause. V and J calls and clone size are copied from that table; D and trimming were computed from the DNA. This sample is represented by roughly 100,000 clones; 88% of them were singletons. The top ten clones comprise roughly 3.5% of the sample.

In the germline V gene, CDR1 corresponds to SGHRS and CDR2 to YFSETQ. Trimming leaves V shorter by 6 bases and J shorter by 5 bases, with the junction holding 8 bases beyond the gene matches. From the cysteine up to the phenylalanine, the CDR3 has a length of 15 residues. The entry retains the CDR3 DNA only, 45 bases that are in frame from base 1. The collaborating institutions used their own protocols to collect whole blood in K2EDTA tubes. For TCRbeta analysis, collaborators shipped samples as frozen whole blood, isolated PBMCs, or DNA extracted from either of those sample types. The clonotype comes from a human donor in a cohort sampled during active COVID-19. Sequencing was carried out using peripheral blood. Recombination connected TRBV5-1 to TRBJ1-1; the central 12 bases match TRBD1. The CDR3 region: CASTPGQGARTEAFF. The nucleotide sequence is TGCGCCAGCACCCCGGGACAGGGGGCGAGGACTGAAGCTTTCTTT.